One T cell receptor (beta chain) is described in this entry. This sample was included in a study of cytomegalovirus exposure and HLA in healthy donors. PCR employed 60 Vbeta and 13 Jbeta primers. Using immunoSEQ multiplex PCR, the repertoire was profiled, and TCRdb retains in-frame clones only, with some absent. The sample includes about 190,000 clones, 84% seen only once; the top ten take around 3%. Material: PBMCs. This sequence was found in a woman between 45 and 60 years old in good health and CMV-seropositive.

In DNA form, the CDR3 reads TGCGCCAGCGAAAGAGGGGGGGGACAAACTAGCACAGATACGCAGTATTTT. It codes for CASERGGGQTSTDTQYF. J is TRBJ2-3 and V is TRBV5-1, with a tentative D call TRBD2 (7 bases). Germline-derived CDR1 and CDR2 are SGHRS and YFSETQ. The CDR3 is made up of 17 amino acids. Trimming took off 7 bases at V and 0 bases at J, with 21 bases between the two ends.